A selection of T cell receptor beta chains follows, all from one sample in a study of radiation and T cells in renal cell carcinoma. Only in-frame clones appear in the TCRdb table, and some are missing; sequencing was by immunoSEQ multiplex PCR. Of approximately 92,000 clones detected, around four fifths appear once; the ten largest clones hold 9.4%. Sequences were derived from blood, sampled from a patient whose treatment included radiotherapy and nephrectomy. These receptors came from a man aged 50-60 years with renal cell carcinoma. The CDR3 runs from the conserved cysteine through the conserved F or W. Each record gives: clone size, J gene, V gene, D gene, CDR3 protein, CDR3 DNA. D genes are given only for firm matches. The listing skips clone size in some rows; elsewhere it reads once, few, many or a size class.

clone size: -; J gene: TRBJ2-7; V gene: TRBV10-3; D gene: TRBD2; CDR3 protein: CAIKRTSGRSDEQYF; CDR3 DNA: TGTGCCATCAAGCGGACTAGCGGGAGGTCCGACGAGCAGTACTTC
clone size: few; J gene: TRBJ2-7; V gene: TRBV6-6; D gene: -; CDR3 protein: CASSGGTVPHEQYF; CDR3 DNA: TGTGCCAGCAGTGGAGGGACAGTTCCCCACGAGCAGTACTTC
clone size: -; J gene: TRBJ2-7; V gene: TRBV19; D gene: TRBD2; CDR3 protein: CASSISASGVDEQYF; CDR3 DNA: TGTGCCAGTAGTATTTCGGCTAGCGGGGTCGACGAGCAGTACTTC
clone size: -; J gene: TRBJ2-7; V gene: TRBV10-3; D gene: TRBD1; CDR3 protein: CAISDDRGAEEQYF; CDR3 DNA: TGTGCCATCAGCGACGACAGGGGAGCCGAAGAGCAGTACTTC
clone size: -; J gene: TRBJ2-2; V gene: TRBV5-4; D gene: -; CDR3 protein: CASSLRRGNTGELFF; CDR3 DNA: TGTGCCAGCAGCTTGAGGCGGGGAAACACCGGGGAGCTGTTTTTT
clone size: -; J gene: TRBJ2-1; V gene: TRBV29-1; D gene: -; CDR3 protein: CSVDSAYNEQFF; CDR3 DNA: TGCAGCGTTGATTCTGCCTACAATGAGCAGTTCTTC
clone size: once; J gene: TRBJ1-1; V gene: TRBV28; D gene: TRBD1; CDR3 protein: CASSLARTGVTEAFF; CDR3 DNA: TGTGCCAGCAGTCTAGCTCGGACAGGGGTCACTGAAGCTTTCTTT
clone size: -; J gene: TRBJ1-1; V gene: TRBV5-1; D gene: TRBD1; CDR3 protein: CASSSGTGGAVNTEAFF; CDR3 DNA: TGCGCCAGCAGCTCCGGGACAGGGGGCGCCGTGAACACTGAAGCTTTCTTT
clone size: -; J gene: TRBJ2-7; V gene: TRBV28; D gene: -; CDR3 protein: CASSLRIYEQYF; CDR3 DNA: TGTGCCAGCAGTCTCCGGATCTACGAGCAGTACTTC
clone size: -; J gene: TRBJ1-6; V gene: TRBV4-1; D gene: -; CDR3 protein: CASSSGTNNSPLHF; CDR3 DNA: TGCGCCAGCAGCTCAGGGACAAATAATTCACCCCTCCACTTT
clone size: few; J gene: TRBJ2-6; V gene: TRBV27; D gene: TRBD1; CDR3 protein: CASSLDRASGANVLTF; CDR3 DNA: TGTGCCAGCAGTCTGGACAGGGCTTCTGGGGCCAACGTCCTGACTTTC
clone size: -; J gene: TRBJ2-5; V gene: TRBV19; D gene: -; CDR3 protein: CASSIPQRETQYF; CDR3 DNA: TGTGCCAGTAGTATCCCCCAGAGGGAGACCCAGTACTTC